This T cell receptor (beta chain) was captured by sequencing in a study of CD8+ T cells in alopecia areata. Study details: The drug, oral tofacitinib, was given to treated patients at 5 to 10 mg twice daily.

Trimming removed 4 bases at V and 2 bases at J, with 15 bases between. CDR3 length: 14 amino acids. The germline V gene has CDR1 SQVTM and CDR2 ANQGSEA. As for treatment: oral pan-JAK inhibitor, 5-10 mg twice daily. PBMCs, the starting material, were the source of sorted CD4+ and CD8+ T cells. For this clone: The antigen is unknown.

The authors extracted RNA and reverse transcribed it into cDNA as the sequencing template. Profiling relied on immunoSEQ multiplex PCR, and the TCRdb table lists in-frame clones only, not all of them. The sample lists about 180,000 clones; 50% to 75% were seen once. Whole-study findings and limits: Scalp clonality and expanded CD8+ clones among the top 100 were significantly decreased by tofacitinib. Whereas mice showed it more clearly, TCR sharing across patients was murkier, possibly because of HLA.

The material was CD4+ T cells sorted from blood, obtained at approximately week 55, from a patient treated with tofacitinib. The sequence was obtained from a human donor with alopecia areata. The V and J genes are TRBV29-1 and TRBJ2-7; D remains ambiguous. The CDR3 DNA is TGCAGCGTTGTTGGGGTGGGTCCAACCTACGAGCAGTACTTC. This translates into CSVVGVGPTYEQYF.